Each of the 27 T cell receptor beta chains below was sequenced from the same sample in a study of blood T cell repertoires in COVID-19. Sequencing was performed with immunoSEQ multiplex PCR; in TCRdb, only in-frame clones are kept and a portion is missing. This sample has about 250,000 clones, with 75% to 85% found just once. The sequencing sample was made of PBMCs or T cells enriched from blood (not recorded which). The receptors come from a woman in her forties or fifties with acute COVID-19.

V usage is TRBV19 and J usage is TRBJ1-5; a possible D gene is TRBD1 (6 bases). V lost 4 bases, J lost 1 base, and 17 bases lay in between. The CDR3 has 17 amino acids. Germline values: CDR1 LNHDA, CDR2 SQIVND (reference sequence). The CDR3 bases are TGTGCCAGTAGTACGGCACGGCCCAGGGGAAGCAATCAGCCCCAGCATTTT. Its protein is CASSTARPRGSNQPQHF. The full variable domain, rest sourced from reference TRBV19 and TRBJ1-5, is DGGITQSPKYLFRKEGQNVTLSCEQNLNHDAMYWYRQDPGQGLRLIYYSQIVNDFQKGDIAEGYSVSREKKESFPLTVTSAQKNPTAFYLCASSTARPRGSNQPQHFGDGTRLSIL.

The rearrangement joins TRBV5-1 to TRBJ1-4, with D perhaps matching TRBD1 (5 bases). CDR1 is SGHRS and CDR2 is YFSETQ in the germline V gene. With 1 base removed from V and 1 base from J, the gap between germline ends came to 5 bases. This CDR3 has 14 residues. CDR3 coding DNA: TGCGCCAGCAGCTTGCAGGGAACTAATGAAAAACTGTTTTTT. Its protein product is CASSLQGTNEKLFF.

The V call is TRBV11-1, the J call TRBJ2-5, with 8 bases that match TRBD2. The junction had 7 bases not matched to a gene; V was cut back by 5 bases and J by 5 bases. Germline values: CDR1 SGHAT, CDR2 FQDESV (reference sequence). This CDR3 is built from 14 residues. The CDR3: CASSLTSGLETQYF. The CDR3 coding sequence is TGTGCCAGCAGCCTCACTAGCGGCCTGGAGACCCAGTACTTC. The variable domain in full, completed from reference TRBV11-1 and TRBJ2-5, reads EAEVAQSPRYKITEKSQAVAFWCDPISGHATLYWYRQILGQGPELLVQFQDESVVDDSQLPKDRFSAERLKGVDSTLKIQPAELGDSAMYLCASSLTSGLETQYFGPGTRLLVL.

The chain recombines TRBV7-3 with TRBJ2-3; 8 bases fit TRBD2. Germline V CDR1 and CDR2: SGHTA, FQGTGA. With 5 bases clipped from V and 7 bases from J, the junction kept 8 bases outside the gene matches. The CDR3 length is 14 residues. CDR3 region: CASSLQSGGNTQYF. Here the CDR3 DNA reads TGTGCCAGCAGCCTTCAAAGCGGGGGTAATACGCAGTATTTT.

The rearrangement links TRBV6-6 to TRBJ1-2, with a tentative D call TRBD1 (6 bases). In germline, CDR1 is MNHNY, CDR2 SVGAGI (reference sequence). Trimming pared 9 bases from V and 1 base from J, leaving 15 bases between. The CDR3 contains 14 residues. In DNA form, the CDR3 reads TGTGCCAGTGGCCCGGGACACATTAACTATGGCTACACCTTC. This sequence encodes CASGPGHINYGYTF.

This clone has a single count. The chain uses TRBV27 and TRBJ1-4; tentatively, D is TRBD1 (5 bases). The CDR3 runs to 17 residues. Germline-derived CDR1 and CDR2 are MNHEY and SMNVEV (reference sequence). Trimming took 3 bases from V and 0 from J, leaving 14 bases between them. The chain's CDR3 is CASSFSRQMTTNEKLFF. The CDR3, as DNA: TGTGCCAGCAGTTTTTCCCGACAGATGACAACTAATGAAAAACTGTTTTTT.

V gene TRBV3-1 (or the pseudogene TRBV3-2) combines with J gene TRBJ2-1, with 9 nucleotides matching TRBD2. The CDR3 is 18 amino acids. Trimming took 3 bases from V and 0 from J; bases not matched to a gene: 9. Germline V gene sequence: CDR1 LGHDT, CDR2 YNNKEL (reference sequence). CDR3 in amino acids: CASSQRLAVLSSYNEQFF. The CDR3 DNA sequence: TGTGCCAGCAGCCAGAGACTAGCGGTCCTGAGCTCCTACAATGAGCAGTTCTTC.

A few counts support this clone. CDR3 loop: CASSPRQGLGTEAFF. The DNA of the CDR3 is TGTGCCAGCAGCCCGAGACAGGGCCTGGGCACTGAAGCTTTCTTT. The chain links TRBV3-1 (or the pseudogene TRBV3-2) to TRBJ1-1; 7 bases agree with TRBD1. This CDR3 is 15 amino acids long. The germline gives CDR1 LGHDT, CDR2 YNNKEL (reference sequence). V gave up 4 bases and J gave up 4 bases; unmatched junction bases: 9.

The rearrangement joins TRBV5-1 to TRBJ2-1; D is perhaps TRBD1 (6 bases). Germline CDR1 and CDR2: SGHRS and YFSETQ. The CDR3 has 12 amino acids. V dropped 5 bases and J dropped 4 bases, with 7 bases sitting between them. The CDR3 DNA follows: TGCGCCAGCAGAGACAGGTACAATGAGCAGTTCTTC. Translated, it gives CASRDRYNEQFF.

The chain employs TRBV29-1 and TRBJ1-2, with TRBD1 as a possible D gene (5 bases). This CDR3 has 12 amino acids. Germline lookup yields CDR1 SQVTM and CDR2 ANQGSEA. Trimming took 5 bases from V and 2 from J, leaving 9 bases between them. The CDR3 DNA is TGCAGCGTTACAGACAGCAACTATGGCTACACCTTC. This codes for CSVTDSNYGYTF.

The V and J genes are TRBV5-4 and TRBJ2-3, with 13 bases aligning to TRBD2. Germline lookup yields CDR1 SGHNT and CDR2 YYREEE (reference sequence). CDR3 size: 16 residues. V lost 3 bases, J lost 11 bases, and 12 bases stayed unmatched. CDR3 sequence (DNA): TGTGCCAGCAGCTACGGACTAGCGGGGGACATCGAGGGGCAGTATTTT. Its translation is CASSYGLAGDIEGQYF. Together with reference TRBV5-4 and TRBJ2-3, the CDR3 gives the full variable domain: ETGVTQSPTHLIKTRGQQVTLRCSSQSGHNTVSWYQQALGQGPQFIFQYYREEENGRGNFPPRFSGLQFPNYSSELNVNALELDDSALYLCASSYGLAGDIEGQYFGPGTRLTVL.

This clone was observed once. The chain couples TRBV19 to TRBJ1-1, with 7 bases lining up with TRBD1. V was clipped by 6 bases and J by 2 bases; unmatched bases: 9. This CDR3 region has 15 residues. From germline, CDR1 is LNHDA and CDR2 SQIVND (reference sequence). In DNA form, the CDR3 reads TGTGCCAGTAGGATCGGGACAGCCGGAAACACTGAAGCTTTCTTT. Translated: CASRIGTAGNTEAFF.

The V call is TRBV30, the J call TRBJ2-4; D remains ambiguous. The CDR3 is 13 amino acids. V dropped 6 bases and J dropped 0 bases, with 9 bases sitting between them. Germline CDR1 and CDR2: GTSNPN and SVGIG (reference sequence). The CDR3 loop reads CACGGLAKNIQYF. CDR3 nucleotide sequence: TGTGCCTGCGGCGGTCTAGCCAAAAACATTCAGTACTTC.

This sequence joins TRBV29-1 and TRBJ2-1; tentative D call: TRBD1 (6 bases). Germline CDR1 and CDR2: SQVTM and ANQGSEA. Deletions cut 1 base from V and 6 bases from J, with 10 bases between. The CDR3 consists of 13 residues. In nucleotides, the CDR3 is TGCAGCGTTGAAGCAGGGGCCCTCAATGAGCAGTTCTTC. This encodes CSVEAGALNEQFF.

This rearrangement joins TRBV7-3 to TRBJ2-7, with 8 nucleotides matching TRBD2. The CDR3 has 15 amino acids. V gave up 2 bases and J gave up 5 bases; unmatched junction bases: 8. Looked up from germline, CDR1 is SGHTA and CDR2 is FQGTGA. CDR3 bases: TGTGCCAGCAGCTTAGCGGGGGGTCTTGTTAACGAGCAGTACTTC. Encoded protein: CASSLAGGLVNEQYF.

V and J are TRBV2 and TRBJ1-5; 7 nucleotides match TRBD1. Trimming removed 6 bases from V and 4 bases from J; junction bases left unmatched: 6. The CDR3 sequence is 14 residues long. The germline V gene has CDR1 SNHLY and CDR2 FYNNEI. The DNA for the CDR3 is TGTGCCAGCAGACTGGGACAGACTAATCAGCCCCAGCATTTT. Translation gives CASRLGQTNQPQHF.

This chain joins TRBV7-2 and TRBJ1-4, with TRBD1 as a possible D gene (6 bases). Germline CDR1 reads SGHTA; CDR2 reads FQGNSA. The CDR3 loop spans 13 amino acids. V was trimmed by 6 bases and J by 10 bases, leaving 15 bases between them. CDR3 in DNA: TGTGCCAGCAGTCCGGACCAGGGGCGAAAACTGTTTTTT. Its protein is CASSPDQGRKLFF.

The V gene is TRBV5-6, the J gene TRBJ1-1; weak D call: TRBD1 (5 bases). This CDR3 is 18 amino acids long. Trimming pared 4 bases from V and 0 bases from J, leaving 22 bases between. Per germline, CDR1 SGHDT and CDR2 YYEEEE. CDR3 DNA sequence: TGTGCCAGCAGCCAGAATGTCGGGGGGTCGAGGATGAACACTGAAGCTTTCTTT. Residues: CASSQNVGGSRMNTEAFF. Based on the CDR3 plus reference TRBV5-6 and TRBJ1-1, the full variable domain is DAGVTQSPTHLIKTRGQQVTLRCSPKSGHDTVSWYQQALGQGPQFIFQYYEEEERQRGNFPDRFSGHQFPNYSSELNVNALLLGDSALYLCASSQNVGGSRMNTEAFFGQGTRLTVV.

The rearrangement joins TRBV27 to TRBJ2-1, with D possibly being TRBD1 (5 bases). V was trimmed by 3 bases and J by 4 bases, leaving 13 bases between them. This CDR3 has 15 amino acids. Germline lookup yields CDR1 MNHEY and CDR2 SMNVEV (reference sequence). The CDR3 loop reads CASSLGRSEYNEQFF. CDR3 DNA: TGTGCCAGCAGTTTGGGGCGGTCCGAATACAATGAGCAGTTCTTC.

Notes on this clone: The junction departs from germline at one end; a sequencing error may be responsible. Here the CDR3 reads CASSLGTGMGGYTF. CDR3 sequence (DNA): TGTGCCAGCAGCCTAGGGACAGGGATGGGTGGCTACACCTTC. The chain is built from TRBV13 and TRBJ1-2, with TRBD1 identical over 9 bases. The CDR3 covers 14 residues. Germline V gene lookup returns CDR1 PRHDT and CDR2 FYEKMQ (reference sequence).

The chain recombines TRBV12-3 or TRBV12-4 with TRBJ2-5; TRBD2 agrees at 7 bases. After removal of 11 bases from V and 13 bases from J, the junction contained 16 bases not matched to a gene. The CDR3 sequence is 12 residues long. The CDR3 DNA reads TGTGCCTGCCAGCGGGGCCCCGTTCCACTGTACTTC. It translates to CACQRGPVPLYF.

This chain links TRBV20-1 with TRBJ1-2; perhaps TRBD1 as D (6 bases). CDR3 length: 11 residues. V was trimmed by 4 bases and J by 8 bases, leaving 11 bases between them. The germline V gene has CDR1 DFQATT and CDR2 SNEGSKA (reference sequence). The CDR3, as DNA: TGCAGTGCTACGACAGGTCAAGGCTACACCTTC. This encodes CSATTGQGYTF.

The chain joins TRBV19 to TRBJ1-1; 7 bases line up with TRBD1. With 6 bases clipped from V and 5 bases from J, the junction kept 9 bases outside the gene matches. The CDR3 has 14 amino acids. Germline V gene lookup returns CDR1 LNHDA and CDR2 SQIVND (reference sequence). Here the CDR3 DNA reads TGTGCCAGTAGGGGACAGACAACCTTTACTGAAGCTTTCTTT. This sequence encodes CASRGQTTFTEAFF.

DNA for the CDR3: TGTGCCAGCCGGGACACCTATTTTAATGAAAAACTGTTTTTT. It specifies CASRDTYFNEKLFF. This rearrangement joins TRBV19 to TRBJ1-4; maybe TRBD1 (6 bases). This CDR3 has 14 residues. The V gene lost 9 bases and the J gene lost 4 bases, with 15 bases spanning the gap. Germline lookup yields CDR1 LNHDA and CDR2 SQIVND (reference sequence).

The rearrangement joins TRBV15 to TRBJ1-1, with a weak D call TRBD1 (6 bases). The germline V and J ends were trimmed by 4 bases and 4 bases, with 10 bases remaining between them. CDR3 length: 13 amino acids. Germline V lookup: CDR1 LNHNV, CDR2 YYDKDF (reference sequence). The CDR3: CATSIQGPTEAFF. The CDR3 DNA reads TGTGCCACCAGCATCCAGGGGCCCACTGAAGCTTTCTTT.

J is TRBJ2-1 and V is TRBV3-1 (or the pseudogene TRBV3-2); the match to TRBD1 covers 10 bases. J lost 9 bases, V lost 3 bases, and 5 bases had no gene match. The CDR3 length is 14 residues. CDR1 is LGHDT, CDR2 YNNKEL, per germline (reference sequence). CDR3 sequence reads: CASSQGTGVGEQFF. The CDR3 DNA reads as TGTGCCAGCAGCCAGGGGACAGGGGTGGGTGAGCAGTTCTTC.

The V call is TRBV5-6, the J call TRBJ1-2; tentatively, D is TRBD1 (5 bases). The V gene lost 4 bases and the J gene lost 6 bases, with 16 bases spanning the gap. CDR1 is SGHDT and CDR2 is YYEEEE in the germline V gene. This CDR3 has 14 amino acids. CDR3 nucleotide sequence: TGTGCCAGCAGCATCACGACGGGGGGACATGGCTACACCTTC. Its protein product is CASSITTGGHGYTF.